The 9 T cell receptor beta chains presented below share a single source sample, sequenced in a study of T-cell reconstitution after alpha-beta-depleted transplantation in children. The authors prepared the TCRbeta library with unique molecular identifiers. Using its own MiXCR run on the PCR reads, TCRdb lists one record per CDR3 protein. This sample has about 830,000 distinct CDR3 sequences; approximately 15% occur once, and the top ten carry approximately 4.5%. The sequenced sample was PBMCs, mostly from graft donor cells, obtained 360 days after TCRalphabeta/CD19-depleted stem cell transplant. The receptor set was obtained from a male patient younger than 18 who had a stem cell transplant for acute lymphoblastic leukemia, so the T cells may come from the graft donor.

This clonotype appeared a few times. V gene TRBV18 combines with J gene TRBJ2-7, with TRBD1 matching over 8 bases. Trimming took 2 bases from V and 3 from J; bases not matched to a gene: 6. This CDR3 comprises 15 residues. CDR1 is KGHSH and CDR2 is LQKENI in the germline V gene. The CDR3: CASSPSRQGLYEQYF. The DNA for the CDR3 is TGTGCCAGCTCACCATCTAGACAGGGGCTCTACGAGCAGTACTTC.

The V gene is TRBV2, the J gene TRBJ2-3; perhaps TRBD2 as D (7 bases). The CDR3 totals 19 residues. Germline CDR1 SNHLY, CDR2 FYNNEI. V was pared by 5 bases and J by 0 bases, with 24 bases between. CDR3 amino acids: CASSPRWVGAGASTDTQYF. The CDR3 DNA follows: TGTGCCAGCAGTCCTCGTTGGGTGGGTGCGGGGGCTAGCACAGATACGCAGTATTTT.

This clonotype came up a few times. V usage is TRBV5-1 and J usage is TRBJ1-5, with D hard to call. This CDR3 has 13 amino acids. Trimming cost V 1 base and J 5 bases, with 7 bases left between them. CDR1 and CDR2 (germline): SGHRS, YFSETQ. The DNA for the CDR3 is TGCGCCAGCAGCTTGATCTCAGATCAGCCCCAGCATTTT. This codes for CASSLISDQPQHF.

CDR3 sequence: CSANLGLAGSYEQYF. DNA of the CDR3: TGCAGTGCCAATCTAGGACTAGCGGGAAGCTACGAGCAGTACTTC. The genes are TRBV20-1 and TRBJ2-7, with 12 bases fitting TRBD2. The V gene end was trimmed by 6 bases and the J gene end by 3 bases; junction bases not matched to a gene: 9. The CDR3 contains 15 residues. Germline V gives CDR1 DFQATT, CDR2 SNEGSKA (reference sequence).

The chain recombines TRBV5-1 with TRBJ2-3; a weak D match, TRBD2 (6 bases). V dropped 3 bases and J dropped 6 bases, with 14 bases sitting between them. Germline V lookup: CDR1 SGHRS, CDR2 YFSETQ. The CDR3 runs 14 residues. CDR3 sequence (DNA): TGCGCCAGCAGCTCCGGGACTCGTCGGGATACGCAGTATTTT. It specifies CASSSGTRRDTQYF.

A few counts support this clonotype. The chain employs TRBV12-3 or TRBV12-4 and TRBJ2-1, with D unresolved. CDR3 size: 11 residues. The V end was cut by 8 bases, the J end by 15 bases, with 17 bases between. CDR3 nucleotide sequence: TGTGCCAGCGTAATTGGGTTATTGCCGTTCTTC. Its protein product is CASVIGLLPFF.

There are many counts of this clonotype. The J gene is TRBJ2-3, the V gene TRBV4-1, with TRBD2 matching over 8 bases. V lost 0 bases, J lost 5 bases, and 10 bases stayed unmatched. There are 17 residues in the CDR3. CDR1 MGHRA and CDR2 YSYEKL come from the germline V gene. The CDR3 loop is CASSQEWLSGSRDTQYF. As DNA, the CDR3 is TGCGCCAGCAGCCAAGAGTGGCTAAGCGGGAGTAGAGATACGCAGTATTTT.

Here the CDR3 reads CSVERPSRGIGELFF. The CDR3 DNA reads as TGCAGCGTTGAGAGGCCGTCCAGGGGCATCGGGGAGCTGTTTTTT. The chain recombines TRBV29-1 with TRBJ2-2; D may be TRBD1 (6 bases). V lost 3 bases to trimming and J lost 7 bases, with 18 bases between them. CDR1 SQVTM and CDR2 ANQGSEA come from the germline V gene. The CDR3 is 15 amino acids.

The sample holds many counts of this clonotype. The V and J genes are TRBV7-9 and TRBJ1-2; 8 positions agree with TRBD1. The V segment lost 6 bases and the J segment 4 bases; nucleotides outside the gene matches: 7. There are 14 residues in the CDR3. Germline assignment: CDR1 SEHNR and CDR2 FQNEAQ (reference sequence). CDR3 loop: CASSLTGEGYGYTF. As DNA, the CDR3 is TGTGCCAGCAGTTTGACAGGGGAGGGCTATGGCTACACCTTC.